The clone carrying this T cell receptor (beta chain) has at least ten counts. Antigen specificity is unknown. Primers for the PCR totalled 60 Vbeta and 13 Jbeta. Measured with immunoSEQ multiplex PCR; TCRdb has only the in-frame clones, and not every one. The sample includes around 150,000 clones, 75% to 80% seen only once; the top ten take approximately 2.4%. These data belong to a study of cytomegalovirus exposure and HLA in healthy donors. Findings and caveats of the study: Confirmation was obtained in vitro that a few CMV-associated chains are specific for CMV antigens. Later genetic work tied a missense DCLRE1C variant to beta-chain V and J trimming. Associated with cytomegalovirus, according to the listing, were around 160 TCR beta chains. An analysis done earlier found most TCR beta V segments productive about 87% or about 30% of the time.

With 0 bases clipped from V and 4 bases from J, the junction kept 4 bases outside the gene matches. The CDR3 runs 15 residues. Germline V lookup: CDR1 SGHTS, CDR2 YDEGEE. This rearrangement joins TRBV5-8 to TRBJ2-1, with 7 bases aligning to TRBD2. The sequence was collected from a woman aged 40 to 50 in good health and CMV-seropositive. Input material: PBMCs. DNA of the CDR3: TGTGCCAGCAGCTTGGCGGCGGGGGAATACAATGAGCAGTTCTTC. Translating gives CASSLAAGEYNEQFF.